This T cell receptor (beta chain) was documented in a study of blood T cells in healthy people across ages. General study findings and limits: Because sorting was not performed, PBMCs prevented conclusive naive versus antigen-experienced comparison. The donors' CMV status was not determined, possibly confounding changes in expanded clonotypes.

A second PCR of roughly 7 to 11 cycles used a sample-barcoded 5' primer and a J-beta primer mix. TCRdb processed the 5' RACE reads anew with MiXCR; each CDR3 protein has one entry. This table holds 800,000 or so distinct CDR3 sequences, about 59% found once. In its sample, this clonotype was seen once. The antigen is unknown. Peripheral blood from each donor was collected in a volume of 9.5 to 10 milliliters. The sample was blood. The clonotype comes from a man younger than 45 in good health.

CDR3 in amino acids: CASSWGQGMAYEQYF. The CDR3 coding sequence is TGTGCCAGCAGCTGGGGACAGGGGATGGCCTACGAGCAGTACTTC. The chain couples TRBV7-3 to TRBJ2-4; TRBD1 matches 10 bases. Near its end, the DNA agrees better with TRBJ2-7, so the J call may be wrong. This CDR3 has 15 amino acids. CDR1 SGHTA and CDR2 FQGTGA come from the germline V gene.